This T cell receptor beta chain was captured in a study of blood T cell repertoires in COVID-19 (dated by TCRdb to 2020 to 2022). Regarding the research as a whole: Samples covering the acute and convalescent phases of COVID-19 were provided by collaborators in the United States, Italy and Spain. The prospective study material was composed of cDNA or gDNA derived from T cells, B-cell-depleted T cells, or PBMCs. Deeply sampled blood TCRbeta repertoires from subjects exposed to, actively infected with, or recovered from COVID-19 were included in the dataset. The repertoires were made available in a free public database intended to serve as a resource for research on the immune response to SARS-CoV-2. Samples were obtained from the ongoing ImmuneRACE study (first 160 participants) and from roughly 1,300 subjects provided by 6 global collaborators. A de-identified subject ID, COVID-19 status, age in years and sex were almost always included in the sample metadata. Where HLA class I and class II types were available, the types were taken from metadata supplied by the sample provider, not from assay-based typing. What the work shows at the level of the full study, not this receptor alone: The quantity of clinical and demographic metadata differed by source and by participant and was supplied without curation.

CDR1 is given as MDHEN and CDR2 as SYDVKM, both from the germline V gene. Cut back by 4 bases and 0 bases, the V and J ends lie 10 bases apart. The CDR3 contains 15 residues, cysteine and phenylalanine counted. Only the CDR3 region is kept as DNA, spanning 45 bases read in frame from base 1. In the prospective study, participants were 18 to 89 years old, resided in about two dozen geographic areas of the United States, and were enrolled through a virtual design. To assign participants to cohorts, the prospective study relied on clinical history that participants themselves reported in a screening survey and a study questionnaire. Recovered participants in ImmuneRACE Cohort 3 were defined by two consecutive negative NP/OP PCR tests, clearance by a healthcare professional, or resolution of symptoms. Each participant in the prospective study had whole blood, serum and a nasopharyngeal or oropharyngeal swab collected by mobile phlebotomists. Prospective study participants could optionally give additional blood draws and questionnaires over an approximately 2-month period. Blood samples from the prospective study were shipped frozen or at room temperature prior to DNA extraction.

Regarding this clone: It has no known antigen specificity. Per-base quality was not reported, and no clone a single base away is much larger than it.

The immunoSEQ Assay, a bias-controlled multiplex PCR, was used to amplify TCRbeta CDR3 regions from genomic DNA. The original methods were these. The number of nucleated cells in each sample was estimated from the amplification of reference gene primers within the assay. Sequence reads were collapsed and filtered to measure the absolute abundance of every unique TCRbeta CDR3 rearrangement. Productive Simpson clonality was computed per sample as the square root of Simpson's diversity index over productive rearrangements. The table comes from immuneACCESS by way of TCRdb, which keeps in-frame sequences with V and J called. Part of the clones is missing from these tables; in studies checked, under half for an unresolved V gene and the rest for unknown reasons. The D gene and trimming were derived from the DNA, and the V and J assignments and clone size from that table. The sample data list more than 300,000 clones, and about 92% of these were observed just once. Of the sample, 18% is held by the ten largest clones.

The receptor comes from a woman in her 30s who had recovered from COVID-19. The sequenced sample consisted of PBMCs or T cells enriched from blood (not recorded which). This chain is built from TRBV28 and TRBJ1-3, with an unclear D gene assignment. The nucleotide sequence reads as follows: TGTGCCAGCAGTTCCAGGACTGTCTCTGGAAACACCATATATTTT. Its protein product is CASSSRTVSGNTIYF.